The clone carrying this TCR beta chain was observed a single time. Its antigen is currently unknown. The source of the sample is a study of T cell responses to AZD1222 COVID-19 vaccine. Overall study findings and caveats: Only a handful of people who got AZD1222 tested seropositive at baseline.

Sequenced by immunoSEQ multiplex PCR; TCRdb stores in-frame clones only, minus some. This sample has some 63,000 clones, with 89% found just once. The length of the CDR3 is 11 residues. V was trimmed by 0 bases and J by 7 bases, leaving 4 bases between them. The germline V gene has CDR1 SEHNR and CDR2 FQNEAQ (reference sequence). Both about-4-week and about-12-week second-dose recipients were combined. Material: peripheral blood, obtained 28 days after the second AZD1222 dose. The TCR was taken from an adult who received the AZD1222 COVID-19 vaccine. The J gene is TRBJ2-7, the V gene TRBV7-9; unclear D gene. CDR3 residues: CASSLALEQYF. CDR3 nucleotide sequence: TGTGCCAGCAGCTTAGCGCTGGAGCAGTACTTC.